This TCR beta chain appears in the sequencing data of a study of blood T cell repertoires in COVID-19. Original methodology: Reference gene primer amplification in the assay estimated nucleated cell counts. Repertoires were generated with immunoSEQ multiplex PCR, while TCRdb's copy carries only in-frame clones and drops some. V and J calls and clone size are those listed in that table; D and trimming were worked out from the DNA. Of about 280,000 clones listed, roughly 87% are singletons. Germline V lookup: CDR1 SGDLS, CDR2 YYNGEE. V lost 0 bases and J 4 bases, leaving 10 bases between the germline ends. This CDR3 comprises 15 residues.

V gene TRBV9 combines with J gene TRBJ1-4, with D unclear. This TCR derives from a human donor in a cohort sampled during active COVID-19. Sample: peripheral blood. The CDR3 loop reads CASSVGPGGNEKLFF. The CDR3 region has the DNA TGTGCCAGCAGCGTAGGACCCGGAGGTAATGAAAAACTGTTTTTT.